This entry concerns a single TCR beta chain. Germline V gene sequence: CDR1 DFQATT, CDR2 SNEGSKA (reference sequence). This CDR3 is built from 13 residues. V lost 6 bases to trimming and J lost 2 bases, with 14 bases between them. Scientists amplified the TCR beta CDR3 regions from RNA transcripts. An initial RT-PCR round employing HTBI primers preceded a second-round multiplex PCR. TCRdb fed the multiplex PCR reads into MiXCR, producing one record per CDR3 protein. Counted here are about 39,000 distinct CDR3 sequences, roughly 50% occurring once; the ten biggest clones make up approximately 25%. This sample is part of a study of Graves' ophthalmopathy and Graves' hyperthyroidism. Pregnancy or lactation, uncontrolled infections and other autoimmune diseases were grounds for excluding patients.

V gene TRBV20-1 combines with J gene TRBJ2-7, with D possibly matching TRBD2 (7 bases). The TCR sequence derives from an adult woman with stable Graves' hyperthyroidism. Material: peripheral blood. The CDR3 here is CSAEGGGPYEQYF. For the CDR3, the DNA is TGCAGTGCCGAGGGAGGGGGGCCCTACGAGCAGTACTTC.